A selection of T cell receptor beta chains follows, all from one sample in a study of blood T cells in healthy people across ages. From the 5' RACE reads, TCRdb called clonotypes with MiXCR, one entry per CDR3 protein. This sample carries 790,000 or so distinct CDR3 sequences, around half of them seen once, and the ten largest clones take roughly 18%. The specimen sequenced was blood. The receptors derive from a man older than 75 in good health. Each CDR3 is given with its conserved first and last residue. Each record gives: J gene, V gene, clone size, D gene, CDR3 DNA, CDR3 protein. A D gene is named only where the DNA matches it firmly. Not all rows give a size; the values are once, few, many and, for expanded clones, a class.

J gene: TRBJ2-7
V gene: TRBV5-4
clone size: -
D gene: -
CDR3 DNA: TGTGCCAACAGCTTGTTCGGGACCTCGGACGAGCAGTACTTC
CDR3 protein: CANSLFGTSDEQYF

J gene: TRBJ2-7
V gene: TRBV20-1
clone size: -
D gene: -
CDR3 DNA: TGCAGTGCTAGGTGGGATCCATCCTACGAGCAGTACTTC
CDR3 protein: CSARWDPSYEQYF

J gene: TRBJ2-2
V gene: TRBV10-2
clone size: -
D gene: -
CDR3 DNA: TGCGCCAGCAGTGATTTCGGCACCGGGGAGCTGTTTTTT
CDR3 protein: CASSDFGTGELFF

J gene: TRBJ2-7
V gene: TRBV4-3
clone size: -
D gene: -
CDR3 DNA: TGCGCCAGCAGCCAAGGTCGTAGCGGATCCTACAATGAGCAGTACTTC
CDR3 protein: CASSQGRSGSYNEQYF

J gene: TRBJ2-5
V gene: TRBV10-3
clone size: -
D gene: -
CDR3 DNA: TGTGCCATCAGCGAGGGTGGCGGGAAGAGCGATGAGCAGTACTTC
CDR3 protein: CAISEGGGKSDEQYF

J gene: TRBJ1-1
V gene: TRBV20-1
clone size: few
D gene: -
CDR3 DNA: TGCAGTGCTAAACAGGGGAACACTGAAGCTTTCTTT
CDR3 protein: CSAKQGNTEAFF

J gene: TRBJ2-3
V gene: TRBV7-2
clone size: -
D gene: -
CDR3 DNA: TGTGCCAGCAGCTTGGGCAGGGACCTAGATACGCAGTATTTT
CDR3 protein: CASSLGRDLDTQYF

J gene: TRBJ1-2
V gene: TRBV20-1
clone size: few
D gene: TRBD1
CDR3 DNA: TGCAGTGCTAGGGGGACAGGGAACTATGGCTACACCTTC
CDR3 protein: CSARGTGNYGYTF

J gene: TRBJ2-5
V gene: TRBV5-1
clone size: few
D gene: TRBD2
CDR3 DNA: TGCGCCAGCAGCTATACTAGCGAAAGCCAAGAGACCCAGTACTTC
CDR3 protein: CASSYTSESQETQYF

J gene: TRBJ2-7
V gene: TRBV14
clone size: few
D gene: TRBD2
CDR3 DNA: TGTGCCAGCAGCCAGGGACTAAGATCTGGGGCCCAGTACTTC
CDR3 protein: CASSQGLRSGAQYF

J gene: TRBJ1-2
V gene: TRBV7-2
clone size: many
D gene: -
CDR3 DNA: TGTGCCAGCAGCTTAGGGGTTCACTATGGCTACACCTTC
CDR3 protein: CASSLGVHYGYTF

J gene: TRBJ2-7
V gene: TRBV12-3/TRBV12-4
clone size: once
D gene: TRBD2
CDR3 DNA: TGTGCCAGCAGTTTTACTAGCGGGAGAGATGAGCAGTACTTC
CDR3 protein: CASSFTSGRDEQYF

J gene: TRBJ1-5
V gene: TRBV4-2
clone size: -
D gene: -
CDR3 DNA: TGTGCCCGCAGCCAAGATGTAGATCAGCCCCAGCATTTT
CDR3 protein: CARSQDVDQPQHF

J gene: TRBJ1-5
V gene: TRBV7-9
clone size: -
D gene: -
CDR3 DNA: TGTGCCAGCAGCTTAGTTCGTCCAGGGCGAAGCAATCAGCCCCAGCATTTT
CDR3 protein: CASSLVRPGRSNQPQHF

J gene: TRBJ1-2
V gene: TRBV6-1
clone size: -
D gene: -
CDR3 DNA: TGTGCCAGCGGCCGGACTAACTATGGCTACACCTTC
CDR3 protein: CASGRTNYGYTF

J gene: TRBJ2-7
V gene: TRBV20-1
clone size: -
D gene: -
CDR3 DNA: TGCAGTGCTACAATTTTCAGGGTCGGAGACGAGCAGTACTTC
CDR3 protein: CSATIFRVGDEQYF

J gene: TRBJ2-7
V gene: TRBV12-3/TRBV12-4
clone size: -
D gene: -
CDR3 DNA: TGTGCCAGCAGTCAGGTGTCGCCCTACGAGCAGTACTTC
CDR3 protein: CASSQVSPYEQYF

J gene: TRBJ2-5
V gene: TRBV7-2
clone size: -
D gene: -
CDR3 DNA: TGTGCCAGCAGCCCCAGAGTTCGGGAGACCCAGTACTTC
CDR3 protein: CASSPRVRETQYF

J gene: TRBJ2-4
V gene: TRBV7-2
clone size: -
D gene: -
CDR3 DNA: TGTGCCAGCACCTTGGGCCGTAGGGGCAAAAACATTCAGTACTTC
CDR3 protein: CASTLGRRGKNIQYF

J gene: TRBJ1-2
V gene: TRBV30
clone size: -
D gene: TRBD1
CDR3 DNA: TGTGCCTCGACCGGACAGGGAGCGTATGGCTACACCTTC
CDR3 protein: CASTGQGAYGYTF

J gene: TRBJ1-4
V gene: TRBV7-2
clone size: -
D gene: -
CDR3 DNA: TGTGCCAGCAGCTTAAACCTGATAGGGGAAAAACTGTTTTTT
CDR3 protein: CASSLNLIGEKLFF

J gene: TRBJ2-1
V gene: TRBV20-1
clone size: few
D gene: -
CDR3 DNA: TGCAGTGCTGGACTGAAGCAGCCCTACAATGAGCAGTTCTTC
CDR3 protein: CSAGLKQPYNEQFF

J gene: TRBJ2-3
V gene: TRBV20-1
clone size: -
D gene: -
CDR3 DNA: TGCAGTGCTAGGAAACAGAGCACAGATACGCAGTATTTT
CDR3 protein: CSARKQSTDTQYF

J gene: TRBJ2-1
V gene: TRBV12-3/TRBV12-4
clone size: -
D gene: -
CDR3 DNA: TGTGCCAGCAGCCCGACGCAGGTTTCCTACAATGAGCAGTTCTTC
CDR3 protein: CASSPTQVSYNEQFF

J gene: TRBJ2-1
V gene: TRBV20-1
clone size: -
D gene: -
CDR3 DNA: TGCAGTGCTAGGAAAGGCAATGAGCAGTTCTTC
CDR3 protein: CSARKGNEQFF

J gene: TRBJ2-5
V gene: TRBV4-1
clone size: few
D gene: -
CDR3 DNA: TGCGCCAGCAGCCAAGCGACAGCTCCGGGTCAAGAGACCCAGTACTTC
CDR3 protein: CASSQATAPGQETQYF

J gene: TRBJ1-5
V gene: TRBV20-1
clone size: -
D gene: -
CDR3 DNA: TGCAGTGCTCAGGTTCTAGCGGGCAGGGGAGGCAATCAGCCCCAGCATTTT
CDR3 protein: CSAQVLAGRGGNQPQHF

J gene: TRBJ2-1
V gene: TRBV24-1
clone size: -
D gene: -
CDR3 DNA: TGTGCCACCAGTGAGGGGAAAAGGGGAGTCGGCTCCTACAATGAGCAGTTCTTC
CDR3 protein: CATSEGKRGVGSYNEQFF

J gene: TRBJ2-5
V gene: TRBV20-1
clone size: few
D gene: TRBD2
CDR3 DNA: TGCAGTGCTCCACTAGCGGGAGGCCAAGAGACCCAGTACTTC
CDR3 protein: CSAPLAGGQETQYF

J gene: TRBJ1-2
V gene: TRBV27
clone size: -
D gene: -
CDR3 DNA: TGTGCCAGCAGTCCTGAACCGGGACAAATAAATGGCTACACCTTC
CDR3 protein: CASSPEPGQINGYTF

J gene: TRBJ1-2
V gene: TRBV3-1
clone size: -
D gene: -
CDR3 DNA: TGTGCCAGCAGCCAATTCCAGGGTAACTATGGCTACACCTTC
CDR3 protein: CASSQFQGNYGYTF

J gene: TRBJ2-1
V gene: TRBV7-9
clone size: -
D gene: TRBD2
CDR3 DNA: TGTGCCAGCAGCGGGACTAGCGGCACGCTTTTTAGCTATGAGCAGTTCTTC
CDR3 protein: CASSGTSGTLFSYEQFF

J gene: TRBJ2-7
V gene: TRBV5-1
clone size: -
D gene: -
CDR3 DNA: TGCGCCAGCAGCTTTGATTTGGAATGCGAGCAGTACTTC
CDR3 protein: CASSFDLECEQYF

J gene: TRBJ1-4
V gene: TRBV29-1
clone size: few
D gene: -
CDR3 DNA: TGCAGCGTTGAGGCCAGCATTAATGAAAAACTGTTTTTT
CDR3 protein: CSVEASINEKLFF